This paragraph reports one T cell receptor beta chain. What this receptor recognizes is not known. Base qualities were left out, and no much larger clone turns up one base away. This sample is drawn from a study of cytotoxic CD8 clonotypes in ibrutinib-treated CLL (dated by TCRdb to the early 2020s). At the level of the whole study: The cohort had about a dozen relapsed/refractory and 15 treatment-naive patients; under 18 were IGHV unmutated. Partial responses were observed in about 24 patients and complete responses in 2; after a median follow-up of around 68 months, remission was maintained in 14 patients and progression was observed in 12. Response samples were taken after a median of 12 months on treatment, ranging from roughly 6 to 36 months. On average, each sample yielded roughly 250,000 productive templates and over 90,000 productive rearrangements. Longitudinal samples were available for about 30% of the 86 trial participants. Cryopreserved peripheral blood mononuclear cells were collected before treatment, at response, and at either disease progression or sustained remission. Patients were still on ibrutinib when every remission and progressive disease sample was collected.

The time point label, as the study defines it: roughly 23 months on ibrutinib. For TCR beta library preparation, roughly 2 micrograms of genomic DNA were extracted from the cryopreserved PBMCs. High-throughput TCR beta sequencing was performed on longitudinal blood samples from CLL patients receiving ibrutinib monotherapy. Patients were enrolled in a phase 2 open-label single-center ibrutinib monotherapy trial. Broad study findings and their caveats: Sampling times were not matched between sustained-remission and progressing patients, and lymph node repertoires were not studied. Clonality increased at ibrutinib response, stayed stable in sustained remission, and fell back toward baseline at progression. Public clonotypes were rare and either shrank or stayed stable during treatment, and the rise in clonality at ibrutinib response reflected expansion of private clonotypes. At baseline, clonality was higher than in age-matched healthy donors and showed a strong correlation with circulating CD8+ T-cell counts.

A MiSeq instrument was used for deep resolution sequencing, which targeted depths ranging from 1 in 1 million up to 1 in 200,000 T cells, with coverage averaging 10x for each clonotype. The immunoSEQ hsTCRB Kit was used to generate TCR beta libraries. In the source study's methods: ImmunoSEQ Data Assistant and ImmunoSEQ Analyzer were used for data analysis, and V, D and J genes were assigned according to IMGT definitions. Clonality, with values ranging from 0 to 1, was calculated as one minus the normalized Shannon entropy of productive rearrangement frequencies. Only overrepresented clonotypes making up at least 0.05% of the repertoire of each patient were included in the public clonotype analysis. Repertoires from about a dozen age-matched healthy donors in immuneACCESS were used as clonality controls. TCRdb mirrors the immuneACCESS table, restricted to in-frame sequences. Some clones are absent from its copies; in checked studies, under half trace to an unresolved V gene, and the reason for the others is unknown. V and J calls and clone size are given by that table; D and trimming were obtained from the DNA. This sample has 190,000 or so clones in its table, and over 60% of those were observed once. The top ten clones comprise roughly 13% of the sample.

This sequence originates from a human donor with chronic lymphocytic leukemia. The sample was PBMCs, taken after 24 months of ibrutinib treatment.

The nucleotide sequence reads TGTGCCAGCAGTTATGGGACAGGGAACTACGAGCAGTACTTC. Its protein is CASSYGTGNYEQYF. The chain was built from TRBV27 and TRBJ2-7; 9 nucleotides in the junction match TRBD1. Germline trimming amounts to 4 bases on V and 3 bases on J, with 4 as the count of junction bases outside the gene matches. The germline V gene encodes CDR1 MNHEY and CDR2 SMNVEV (reference sequence). The CDR3 covers 14 residues, taking in both the cysteine and the phenylalanine. Of all the DNA, just the CDR3 is kept, 42 bases in frame from base 1.